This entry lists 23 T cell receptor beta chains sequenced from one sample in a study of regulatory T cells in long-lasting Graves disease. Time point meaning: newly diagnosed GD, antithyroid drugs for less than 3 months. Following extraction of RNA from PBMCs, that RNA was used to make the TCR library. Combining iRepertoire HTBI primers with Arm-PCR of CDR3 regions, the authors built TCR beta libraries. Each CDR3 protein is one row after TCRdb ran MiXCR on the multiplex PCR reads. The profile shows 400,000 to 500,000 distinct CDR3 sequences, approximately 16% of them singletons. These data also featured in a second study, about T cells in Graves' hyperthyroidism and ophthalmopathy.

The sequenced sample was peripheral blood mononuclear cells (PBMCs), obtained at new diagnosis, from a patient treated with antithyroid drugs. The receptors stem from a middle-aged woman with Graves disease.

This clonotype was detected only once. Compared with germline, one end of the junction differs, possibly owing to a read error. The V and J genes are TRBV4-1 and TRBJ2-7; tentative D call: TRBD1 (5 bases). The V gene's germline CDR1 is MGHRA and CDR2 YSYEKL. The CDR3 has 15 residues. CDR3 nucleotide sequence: TGCGCCAGCAGCCAAGGAAACCAGGGATCCTACGAGCAGTCCTTC. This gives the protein CASSQGNQGSYEQSF.

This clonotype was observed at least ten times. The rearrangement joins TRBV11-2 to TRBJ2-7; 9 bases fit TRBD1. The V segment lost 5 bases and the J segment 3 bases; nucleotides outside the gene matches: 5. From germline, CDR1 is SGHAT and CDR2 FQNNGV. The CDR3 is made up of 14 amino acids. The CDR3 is CASSIPGQGYEQYF. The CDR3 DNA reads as TGTGCCAGCAGCATACCGGGACAGGGCTACGAGCAGTACTTC.

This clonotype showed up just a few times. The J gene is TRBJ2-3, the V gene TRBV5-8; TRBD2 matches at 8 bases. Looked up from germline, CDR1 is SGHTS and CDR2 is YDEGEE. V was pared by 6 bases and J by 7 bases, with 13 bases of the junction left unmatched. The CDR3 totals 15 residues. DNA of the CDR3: TGTGCCAGCACCCTACCGGGGGGGAGGGAATATACGCAGTATTTT. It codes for CASTLPGGREYTQYF.

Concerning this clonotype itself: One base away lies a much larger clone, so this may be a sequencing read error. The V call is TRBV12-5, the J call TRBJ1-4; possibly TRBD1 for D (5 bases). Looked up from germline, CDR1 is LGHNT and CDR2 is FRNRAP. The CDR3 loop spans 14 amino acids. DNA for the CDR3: TGTGCTAGTGGTCCCGCCGCGGGGGTTGAAAAACTGCTTTTT. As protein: CASGPAAGVEKLLF.

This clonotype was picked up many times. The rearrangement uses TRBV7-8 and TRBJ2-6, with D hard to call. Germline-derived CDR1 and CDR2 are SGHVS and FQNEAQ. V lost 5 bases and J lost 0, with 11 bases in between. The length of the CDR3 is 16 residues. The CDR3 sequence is CASSLRWDSGANVLTF. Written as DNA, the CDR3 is TGTGCCAGCAGCCTTAGGTGGGACTCTGGGGCCAACGTCCTGACTTTC.

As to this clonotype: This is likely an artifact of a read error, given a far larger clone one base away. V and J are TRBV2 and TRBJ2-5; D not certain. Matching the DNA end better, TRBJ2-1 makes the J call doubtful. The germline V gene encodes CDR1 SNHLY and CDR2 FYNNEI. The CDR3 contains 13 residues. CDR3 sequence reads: CASLAWVGNEQFF. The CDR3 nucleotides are TGTGCCAGCCTGGCCTGGGTGGGCAATGAGCAGTTCTTC.

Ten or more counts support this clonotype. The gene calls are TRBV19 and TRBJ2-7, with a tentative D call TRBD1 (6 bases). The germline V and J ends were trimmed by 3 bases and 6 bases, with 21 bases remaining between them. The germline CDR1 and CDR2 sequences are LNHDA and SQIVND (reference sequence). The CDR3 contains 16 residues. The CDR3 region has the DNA TGTGCCAGTAGTATGCGTTTCACCCAGGGGCATCGCGAGCAGTACTTC. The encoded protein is CASSMRFTQGHREQYF.

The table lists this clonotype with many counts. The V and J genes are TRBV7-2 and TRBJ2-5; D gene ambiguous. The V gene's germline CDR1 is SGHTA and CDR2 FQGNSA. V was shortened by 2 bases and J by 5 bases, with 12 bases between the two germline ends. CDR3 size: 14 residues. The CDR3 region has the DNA TGTGCCAGCAGCTTACTCAGAAGTGCGGAGACCCAGTACTTC. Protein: CASSLLRSAETQYF.

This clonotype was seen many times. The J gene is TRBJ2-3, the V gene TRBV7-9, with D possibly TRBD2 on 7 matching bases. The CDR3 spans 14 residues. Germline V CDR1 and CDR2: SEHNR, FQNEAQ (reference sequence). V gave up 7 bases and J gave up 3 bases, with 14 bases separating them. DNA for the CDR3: TGTGCCAGCATAGGGGGGGCTAGGACAGATACGCAGTATTTT. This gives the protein CASIGGARTDTQYF.

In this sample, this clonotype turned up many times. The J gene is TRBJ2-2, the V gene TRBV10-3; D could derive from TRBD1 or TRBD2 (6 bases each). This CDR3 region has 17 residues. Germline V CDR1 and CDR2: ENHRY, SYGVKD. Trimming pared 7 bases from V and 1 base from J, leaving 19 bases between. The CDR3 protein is CAIKGGATGVNTGELFF. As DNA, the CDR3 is TGTGCCATCAAGGGGGGCGCTACGGGAGTGAACACCGGGGAGCTGTTTTTT.

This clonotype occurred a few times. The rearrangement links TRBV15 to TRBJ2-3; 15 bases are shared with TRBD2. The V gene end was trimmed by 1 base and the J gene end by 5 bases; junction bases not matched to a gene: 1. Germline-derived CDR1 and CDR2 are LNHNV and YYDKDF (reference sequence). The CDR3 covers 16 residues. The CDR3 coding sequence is TGTGCCACCAGCAGAGTGGGACTAGCGGGAGGAGATACGCAGTATTTT. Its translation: CATSRVGLAGGDTQYF.

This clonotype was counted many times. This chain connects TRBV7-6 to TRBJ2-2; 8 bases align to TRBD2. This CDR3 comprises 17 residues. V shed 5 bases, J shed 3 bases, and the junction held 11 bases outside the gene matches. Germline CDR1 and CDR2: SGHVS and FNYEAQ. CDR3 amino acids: CASSLSGGTSYTGELFF. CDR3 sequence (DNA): TGTGCCAGCAGCCTCTCCGGGGGGACTAGTTACACCGGGGAGCTGTTTTTT.

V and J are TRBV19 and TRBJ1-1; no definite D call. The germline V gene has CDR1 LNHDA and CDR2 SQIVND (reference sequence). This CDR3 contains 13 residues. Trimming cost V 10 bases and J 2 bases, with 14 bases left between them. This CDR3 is CAISDDGNTEAFF. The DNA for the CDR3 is TGTGCCATCTCAGACGACGGAAACACTGAAGCTTTCTTT.

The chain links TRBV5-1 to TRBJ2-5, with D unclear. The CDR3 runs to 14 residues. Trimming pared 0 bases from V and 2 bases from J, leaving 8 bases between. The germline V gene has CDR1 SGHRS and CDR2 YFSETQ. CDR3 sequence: CASSLATDQETQYF. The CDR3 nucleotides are TGCGCCAGCAGCTTGGCTACGGATCAAGAGACCCAGTACTTC.

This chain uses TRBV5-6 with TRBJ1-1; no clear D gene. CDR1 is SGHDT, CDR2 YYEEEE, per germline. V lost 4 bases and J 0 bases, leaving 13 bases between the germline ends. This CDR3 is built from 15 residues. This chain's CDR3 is CASSPMKGVNTEAFF. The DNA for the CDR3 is TGTGCCAGCAGCCCGATGAAAGGTGTGAACACTGAAGCTTTCTTT.

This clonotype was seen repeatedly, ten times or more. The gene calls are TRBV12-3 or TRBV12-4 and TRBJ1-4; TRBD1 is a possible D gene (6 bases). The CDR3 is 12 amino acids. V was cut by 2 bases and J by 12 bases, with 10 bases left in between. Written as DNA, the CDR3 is TGTGCCAGCAGTTTAAAAGGGGGAGAACTGTTTTTT. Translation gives CASSLKGGELFF.

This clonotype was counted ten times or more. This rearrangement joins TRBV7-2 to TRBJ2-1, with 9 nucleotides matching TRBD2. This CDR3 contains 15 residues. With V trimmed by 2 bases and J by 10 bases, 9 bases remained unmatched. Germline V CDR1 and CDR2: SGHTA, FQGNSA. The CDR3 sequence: CASSLKAGGIKEQFF. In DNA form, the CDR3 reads TGTGCCAGCAGCTTAAAAGCGGGAGGTATCAAGGAGCAGTTCTTC.

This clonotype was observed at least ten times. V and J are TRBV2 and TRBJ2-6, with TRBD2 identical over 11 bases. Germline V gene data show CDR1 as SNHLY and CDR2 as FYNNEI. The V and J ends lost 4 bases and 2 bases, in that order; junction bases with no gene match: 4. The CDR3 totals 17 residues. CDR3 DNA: TGTGCCAGCAGTGTACTAGCGGGAGAGCCTGGGGCCAACGTCCTGACTTTC. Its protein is CASSVLAGEPGANVLTF.

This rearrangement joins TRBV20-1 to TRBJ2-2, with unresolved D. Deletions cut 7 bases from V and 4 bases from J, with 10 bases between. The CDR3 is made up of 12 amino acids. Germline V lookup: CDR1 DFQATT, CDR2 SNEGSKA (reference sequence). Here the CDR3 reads CSVRGLTGELFF. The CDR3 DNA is TGCAGTGTCCGTGGGCTCACCGGGGAGCTGTTTTTT.

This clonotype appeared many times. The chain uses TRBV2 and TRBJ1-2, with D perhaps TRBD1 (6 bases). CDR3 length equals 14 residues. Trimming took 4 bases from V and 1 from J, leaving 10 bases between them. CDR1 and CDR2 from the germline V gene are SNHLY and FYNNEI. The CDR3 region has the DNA TGTGCCAGCAGTGTGGGCAGGGGTAACTATGGCTACACCTTC. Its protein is CASSVGRGNYGYTF.

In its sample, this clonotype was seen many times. The CDR3 nucleotides read TGTGCCAGCAGTTTAGGGACTAGAGGAGTGGATGAGCAGTTCTTC. This gives the protein CASSLGTRGVDEQFF. The J gene is TRBJ2-1, the V gene TRBV28; 8 bases are a match to TRBD2. Per the germline V gene, CDR1 is MDHEN and CDR2 is SYDVKM. After removal of 2 bases from V and 8 bases from J, the junction contained 8 bases not matched to a gene. The CDR3 is 15 amino acids.

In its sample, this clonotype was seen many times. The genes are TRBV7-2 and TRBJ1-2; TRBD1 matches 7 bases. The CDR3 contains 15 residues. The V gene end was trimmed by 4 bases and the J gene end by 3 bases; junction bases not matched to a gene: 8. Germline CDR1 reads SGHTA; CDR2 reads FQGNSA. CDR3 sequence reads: CASSSQGGPYYGYTF. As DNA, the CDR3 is TGTGCCAGCAGCTCCCAGGGGGGGCCCTACTATGGCTACACCTTC.

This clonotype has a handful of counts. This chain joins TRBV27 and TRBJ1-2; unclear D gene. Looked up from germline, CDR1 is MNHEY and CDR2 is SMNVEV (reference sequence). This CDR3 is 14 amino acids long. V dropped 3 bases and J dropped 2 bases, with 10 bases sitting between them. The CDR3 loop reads CASSFGRVNYGYTF. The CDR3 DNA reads TGTGCCAGCAGTTTTGGTAGGGTAAACTATGGCTACACCTTC.